This T cell receptor (beta chain) emerged from a study of CD8+CD57+ T cells in acquired aplastic anemia. CDR3 length equals 12 residues. The V gene's germline CDR1 is SNHLY and CDR2 FYNNEI. Investigators profiled TCR beta VDJ and CDR3 from genomic DNA template. One entry per CDR3 protein results from TCRdb running MiXCR on the reads. The sample has over 150,000 distinct CDR3 sequences; 35% to 55% are singletons. This clonotype was recorded many times. Compared with germline, one end of the junction differs, possibly owing to a read error. Material: sorted CD4+, CD8+, or CD8+CD57+ T cells (not recorded which) from PBMCs. This clonotype was obtained from a human donor in good health. V is TRBV2 and J is TRBJ1-2, with no clear D. CDR3 nucleotides: TGTGCCAGCAGTGAAGTTCCGAGACGCTCGGACTTC. Protein product: CASSEVPRRSDF.